Each of the 7 T cell receptor beta chains below was sequenced from the same sample in a study of CD8+ T cells in alopecia areata. Extracted RNA was reverse transcribed into cDNA, the sequencing template. Sequencing used immunoSEQ multiplex PCR; TCRdb keeps in-frame clones, though not all of them. The sample consists of around 160,000 clones, approximately 60% of them appearing once. The treatment is: oral pan-JAK inhibitor, 5-10 mg twice daily. The sequencing here drew on CD4+ T cells sorted from blood, taken at week 24, from a patient treated with tofacitinib. Receptor source: a human donor with alopecia areata.

This clone was detected a few times. Other nucleotide sequences in the sample specify the same CDR3. The gene calls are TRBV29-1 and TRBJ1-1; D is uncertain. Germline V lookup: CDR1 SQVTM, CDR2 ANQGSEA. This CDR3 contains 10 residues. V was pared by 6 bases and J by 2 bases, with 4 bases between. In nucleotides, the CDR3 is TGCAGCGTGGTTAACACTGAAGCTTTCTTT. It yields the protein CSVVNTEAFF.

This clone was seen more than once but under ten times. The CDR3, as DNA: TGCAGCTATTGGGATAGGGGGCACGAGCAGTACTTC. Its translation: CSYWDRGHEQYF. The rearrangement links TRBV29-1 to TRBJ2-7; 7 bases are a match to TRBD1. CDR1 and CDR2 from the germline V gene are SQVTM and ANQGSEA. V lost 8 bases and J lost 5; bases outside the gene matches: 9. CDR3 length equals 12 residues.

The chain joins TRBV2 to TRBJ1-2, with TRBD1 as a possible D gene (5 bases). The CDR3 length is 11 residues. The V end lost 6 bases, the J end lost 6 bases, and 8 bases lay between the germline ends. Germline V gene data show CDR1 as SNHLY and CDR2 as FYNNEI. CDR3: CASRPRDGYTF. The CDR3 coding sequence is TGTGCCAGCAGACCCAGGGATGGCTACACCTTC.

The chain is built from TRBV29-1 and TRBJ1-1; D unresolved. V shed 7 bases and J shed 2 bases, with 14 bases lying between them. Germline lookup yields CDR1 SQVTM and CDR2 ANQGSEA. The CDR3 consists of 13 residues. The DNA of the CDR3 is TGCAGCGCCCGGGGAGGCCCAAACACTGAAGCTTTCTTT. It specifies CSARGGPNTEAFF.

The CDR3 DNA sequence: TGTGCCTGGAAGCGGGGACAGGAGTCCTACGAGCAGTACTTC. Amino acids: CAWKRGQESYEQYF. The chain carries TRBV30 and TRBJ2-7; D perhaps matches TRBD1 (8 bases). The CDR3 has 14 amino acids. V shed 4 bases and J shed 1 base, with 14 bases lying between them. Germline loops: CDR1 GTSNPN, CDR2 SVGIG (reference sequence).

This sequence joins TRBV21-1 and TRBJ2-6; TRBD2 was called by the table and not checked on the DNA. TRBV21-1 is a pseudogene. CDR3 length: 19 residues. The DNA of the CDR3 is TGTGCCAGCAGCAAAGCTTATCGGGGTCTCAACTCTGGGGCCAACGTCCTGACTTTC. This codes for CASSKAYRGLNSGANVLTF.

The chain carries TRBV18 and TRBJ2-7; perhaps TRBD1 as D (6 bases). The germline V and J ends were trimmed by 4 bases and 3 bases, with 10 bases remaining between them. The V gene's germline CDR1 is KGHSH and CDR2 LQKENI. The CDR3 is made up of 13 amino acids. CDR3 in amino acids: CASSLQGIYEQYF. The CDR3 region has the DNA TGTGCCAGCTCACTTCAGGGGATCTACGAGCAGTACTTC.